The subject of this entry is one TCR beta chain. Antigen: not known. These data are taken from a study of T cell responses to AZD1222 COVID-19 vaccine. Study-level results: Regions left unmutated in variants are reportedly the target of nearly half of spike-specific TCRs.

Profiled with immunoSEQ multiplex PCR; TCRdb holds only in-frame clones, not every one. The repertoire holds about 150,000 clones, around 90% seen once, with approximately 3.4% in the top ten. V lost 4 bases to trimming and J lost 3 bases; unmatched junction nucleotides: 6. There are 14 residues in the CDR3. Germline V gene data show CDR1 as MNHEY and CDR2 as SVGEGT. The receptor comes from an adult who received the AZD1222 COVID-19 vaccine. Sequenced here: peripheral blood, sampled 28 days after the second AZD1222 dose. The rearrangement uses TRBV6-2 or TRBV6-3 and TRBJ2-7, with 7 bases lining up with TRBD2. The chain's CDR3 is CASSLTSAYYEQYF. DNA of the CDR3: TGTGCCAGCAGTTTAACTAGCGCCTACTACGAGCAGTACTTC.